The 32 T cell receptor beta chains presented below share a single source sample, sequenced in a study of blood T cell repertoires in COVID-19. TCRdb's copy holds only in-frame clones and misses some; the assay was immunoSEQ multiplex PCR. The sample has roughly 240,000 clones, roughly 87% seen once. Sample: PBMCs or T cells enriched from blood (not recorded which). These receptors were collected from a woman in her thirties with acute COVID-19.

The chain recombines TRBV30 with TRBJ2-7, with 10 bases identical to TRBD2. J gave up 3 bases and V 2 bases, and 7 bases lay outside the gene matches. This CDR3 has 15 residues. Germline V gene data show CDR1 as GTSNPN and CDR2 as SVGIG (reference sequence). CDR3 amino acids: CAWSLSGGIHYEQYF. For the CDR3, the DNA is TGTGCCTGGAGTCTTAGCGGGGGGATACACTACGAGCAGTACTTC.

V gene TRBV18 combines with J gene TRBJ2-2; D gene ambiguous. Per germline, CDR1 KGHSH and CDR2 LQKENI. The V and J ends lost 2 bases and 8 bases respectively, with 9 bases between them. This CDR3 is 13 amino acids long. The CDR3 DNA sequence: TGTGCCAGCTCACCATCCACAATAGGGGAGCTGTTTTTT. This codes for CASSPSTIGELFF. Looking up the rest from reference TRBV18 and TRBJ2-2 gives the full variable domain: NAGVMQNPRHLVRRRGQEARLRCSPMKGHSHVYWYRQLPEEGLKFMVYLQKENIIDESGMPKERFSAEFPKEGPSILRIQQVVRGDSAAYFCASSPSTIGELFFGEGSRLTVL.

The J gene is TRBJ2-5, the V gene TRBV9; TRBD2 agrees at 8 bases. The V segment lost 0 bases and the J segment 4 bases; nucleotides outside the gene matches: 2. CDR3 length: 14 residues. Germline CDR1 reads SGDLS; CDR2 reads YYNGEE. The CDR3 nucleotides are TGTGCCAGCAGCGTAGCCGGGGGGGGAGAGACCCAGTACTTC. This sequence encodes CASSVAGGGETQYF.

This chain links TRBV19 with TRBJ1-5; perhaps TRBD1 as D (5 bases). The CDR3 is made up of 13 amino acids. Deletions cut 11 bases from V and 6 bases from J, with 17 bases between. Germline lookup yields CDR1 LNHDA and CDR2 SQIVND (reference sequence). CDR3 DNA: TGTGCCTCTCACGACGGGGGAACTCAGCCCCAGCATTTT. Amino acid sequence: CASHDGGTQPQHF.

The chain carries TRBV9 and TRBJ2-1, with 11 bases fitting TRBD1. The CDR3 has 14 amino acids. After removal of 5 bases from V and 7 bases from J, the junction contained 5 bases not matched to a gene. From germline, CDR1 is SGDLS and CDR2 YYNGEE. The CDR3 DNA sequence: TGTGCCAGCAGTGGACAGGGGGCTAAAAATGAGCAGTTCTTC. It specifies CASSGQGAKNEQFF.

The gene calls are TRBV20-1 and TRBJ2-1; D call uncertain. The CDR3 is made up of 10 amino acids. Germline loops: CDR1 DFQATT, CDR2 SNEGSKA (reference sequence). CDR3 DNA: TGCAGCCCCCTCCGCGATGAGCAGTTCTTC. Translated: CSPLRDEQFF.

The chain has TRBV27 and TRBJ1-6; D remains ambiguous. Trimming removed 7 bases at V and 9 bases at J, with 19 bases between. The CDR3 loop spans 15 amino acids. CDR1 and CDR2 (germline): MNHEY, SMNVEV (reference sequence). The CDR3 DNA follows: TGTGCCAGCACTTTGAGGGTAGGGTTTCCTTCACCCCTCCACTTT. This encodes CASTLRVGFPSPLHF.

This clone was seen a few times. The rearrangement uses TRBV13 and TRBJ2-7, with 7 bases lining up with TRBD2. The germline gives CDR1 PRHDT, CDR2 FYEKMQ (reference sequence). The CDR3 contains 14 residues. J lost 2 bases, V lost 3 bases, and 4 bases had no gene match. As DNA, the CDR3 is TGTGCCAGCAGCTTGAGGGGAGGGGCCTACGAGCAGTACTTC. Translated, it gives CASSLRGGAYEQYF.

The chain links TRBV4-1 to TRBJ1-5; D possibly corresponds to TRBD1 (5 bases). There are 14 residues in the CDR3. From germline, CDR1 is MGHRA and CDR2 YSYEKL. V dropped 0 bases and J dropped 5 bases, with 8 bases sitting between them. The CDR3 here is CASSQEGRHQPQHF. CDR3 nucleotide sequence: TGCGCCAGCAGCCAAGAGGGGCGCCATCAGCCCCAGCATTTT.

The CDR3 sequence: CASIPNRGYTTNEKLFF. For the CDR3, the DNA is TGCGCCAGCATCCCGAACAGGGGCTATACAACTAATGAAAAACTGTTTTTT. The chain couples TRBV4-1 to TRBJ1-4; 7 positions match TRBD1. Germline V lookup: CDR1 MGHRA, CDR2 YSYEKL. CDR3 length: 17 amino acids. With V trimmed by 7 bases and J by 0 bases, 11 bases remained unmatched.

The DNA for the CDR3 is TGTGCCAGCAGCTCTGGACTGAATTATGAAAAACTGTTTTTT. It yields the protein CASSSGLNYEKLFF. The chain carries TRBV7-9 and TRBJ1-4; D unresolved. The CDR3 runs to 14 residues. The V gene lost 4 bases and the J gene lost 6 bases, with 12 bases spanning the gap. Germline CDR1 and CDR2: SEHNR and FQNEAQ (reference sequence).

CDR3 sequence reads: CASSLQAGVNTEAFF. CDR3 bases: TGTGCCAGCAGCCTTCAAGCAGGTGTGAACACTGAAGCTTTCTTT. The V gene is TRBV6-5, the J gene TRBJ1-1; D remains unclear. Germline CDR1 is MNHEY and CDR2 is SVGAGI. The CDR3 is made up of 15 amino acids. Trimming removed 6 bases from V and 0 bases from J, with 14 bases in between.

The chain employs TRBV4-1 and TRBJ1-2; D may be TRBD1 (6 bases). Trimming removed 2 bases from V and 2 bases from J, with 21 bases in between. This CDR3 has 18 amino acids. Germline V lookup: CDR1 MGHRA, CDR2 YSYEKL. CDR3 coding DNA: TGCGCCAGCAGCCAACGAGGGACAACGGTAGACCAAAACTATGGCTACACCTTC. Its translation: CASSQRGTTVDQNYGYTF.

This clone was recorded once. V usage is TRBV5-6 and J usage is TRBJ1-2; D is uncertain. CDR1 and CDR2 (germline): SGHDT, YYEEEE. This CDR3 is built from 15 residues. The V gene lost 4 bases and the J gene lost 4 bases, with 17 bases spanning the gap. Here the CDR3 reads CASSPPADTSYGYTF. CDR3 DNA: TGTGCCAGCAGCCCCCCGGCCGACACGAGCTATGGCTACACCTTC. Filled out from reference TRBV5-6 and TRBJ1-2, the complete variable domain reads DAGVTQSPTHLIKTRGQQVTLRCSPKSGHDTVSWYQQALGQGPQFIFQYYEEEERQRGNFPDRFSGHQFPNYSSELNVNALLLGDSALYLCASSPPADTSYGYTFGSGTRLTVV.

This chain uses TRBV3-1 (or the pseudogene TRBV3-2) with TRBJ2-5, with a possible D match to TRBD2 (6 bases). The germline V gene has CDR1 LGHDT and CDR2 YNNKEL (reference sequence). The CDR3 is 16 residues long. V was pared by 3 bases and J by 4 bases, with 18 bases between. CDR3 protein: CASSHARTLGGETQYF. In nucleotides, the CDR3 is TGTGCCAGCAGCCATGCTCGGACACTCGGGGGAGAGACCCAGTACTTC.

The chain combines TRBV6-2 or TRBV6-3 with TRBJ2-7; D is possibly TRBD1 (7 bases). The CDR3 has 16 amino acids. Trimming stripped 6 bases from V and 4 bases from J, with 22 bases between. Per the germline V gene, CDR1 is MNHEY and CDR2 is SVGEGT. CDR3 amino acids: CASSPRGGQAGYEQYF. The CDR3 DNA reads as TGTGCCAGCAGCCCGAGAGGAGGACAGGCGGGGTACGAGCAGTACTTC.

This chain links TRBV4-3 with TRBJ2-4, with TRBD1 identical over 7 bases. The CDR3 runs 15 residues. In germline, CDR1 is LGHNA, CDR2 YSLEER. V lost 2 bases and J lost 0; bases outside the gene matches: 1. CDR3 bases: TGCGCCAGCAGCCAAACAGGGGAAGCCAAAAACATTCAGTACTTC. Encoded protein: CASSQTGEAKNIQYF.

The chain joins TRBV18 to TRBJ1-1; D may be TRBD1 (6 bases). CDR1 is KGHSH and CDR2 is LQKENI in the germline V gene. The CDR3 spans 16 residues. V dropped 3 bases and J dropped 2 bases, with 16 bases sitting between them. The CDR3 reads CASSPGDTTLNTEAFF. DNA for the CDR3: TGTGCCAGCTCACCCGGGGACACCACCTTAAACACTGAAGCTTTCTTT.

The J gene is TRBJ1-4, the V gene TRBV5-1; D is undetermined. The CDR3 has 15 residues. Germline V gene data show CDR1 as SGHRS and CDR2 as YFSETQ. The ends were cut back, 6 bases at V and 0 bases at J, with 12 bases in the middle. Here the CDR3 reads CASKAGLSTNEKLFF. Here the CDR3 DNA reads TGCGCCAGCAAAGCAGGTTTGTCAACTAATGAAAAACTGTTTTTT. The full variable domain, rest sourced from reference TRBV5-1 and TRBJ1-4, is KAGVTQTPRYLIKTRGQQVTLSCSPISGHRSVSWYQQTPGQGLQFLFEYFSETQRNKGNFPGRFSGRQFSNSRSEMNVSTLELGDSALYLCASKAGLSTNEKLFFGSGTQLSVL.

The sample holds one count of this clone. This sequence joins TRBV4-1 and TRBJ2-3; TRBD2 might be the D (7 bases). Germline CDR1 is MGHRA and CDR2 is YSYEKL. The CDR3 loop spans 16 amino acids. V was pared by 0 bases and J by 2 bases, with 12 bases between. The CDR3 sequence is CASSQDGGPNTDTQYF. CDR3 sequence (DNA): TGCGCCAGCAGCCAAGACGGGGGGCCAAACACAGATACGCAGTATTTT.

The rearrangement uses TRBV7-9 and TRBJ2-5; 11 nucleotides line up with TRBD2. CDR3 length: 17 residues. With V trimmed by 5 bases and J by 4 bases, 12 bases remained unmatched. Germline V lookup: CDR1 SEHNR, CDR2 FQNEAQ (reference sequence). CDR3 nucleotides: TGTGCCAGCAGCCCCTACCTTAGCGGGGGGGCGTTAGAGACCCAGTACTTC. It is translated as CASSPYLSGGALETQYF.

The rearrangement joins TRBV5-4 to TRBJ1-4, with D tentatively TRBD1 (6 bases). The CDR3 totals 14 residues. Germline CDR1 is SGHNT and CDR2 is YYREEE (reference sequence). Trimming took off 4 bases at V and 6 bases at J, with 13 bases between the two ends. CDR3 sequence: CASSRGGSYEKLFF. The CDR3 region has the DNA TGTGCCAGCAGCCGGGGGGGCAGTTATGAAAAACTGTTTTTT.

The CDR3 loop is CASLSSPNSNQPQHF. DNA for the CDR3: TGTGCCAGCCTCAGTTCTCCCAATAGCAATCAGCCCCAGCATTTT. The J gene is TRBJ1-5, the V gene TRBV27; D gene uncertain. Trimming removed 8 bases from V and 0 bases from J, with 14 bases in between. The length of the CDR3 is 15 residues. Germline V CDR1 and CDR2: MNHEY, SMNVEV (reference sequence).

J is TRBJ1-1 and V is TRBV11-3; D remains unclear. CDR3 length: 13 amino acids. Between the trimmed V and J ends, which lost 5 bases and 3 bases, there was a span of 10 bases. Germline V gene lookup returns CDR1 SGHNT and CDR2 YENEEA. The CDR3 coding sequence is TGTGCCAGCAGCCCAGGAGGAGACACTGAAGCTTTCTTT. Translation gives CASSPGGDTEAFF.

This rearrangement joins TRBV5-6 to TRBJ2-7; 8 bases align to TRBD2. Trimming cost V 4 bases and J 7 bases; bases outside gene matches: 13. The CDR3 totals 15 residues. Germline V gene data show CDR1 as SGHDT and CDR2 as YYEEEE. The CDR3 loop reads CASSLTGTRGREQYF. In DNA, the CDR3 is TGTGCCAGCAGCCTTACCGGGACTAGGGGTAGAGAGCAGTACTTC.

This clone has only one observation. This sequence joins TRBV13 and TRBJ2-5; D is perhaps TRBD2 (6 bases). The V and J ends lost 4 bases and 5 bases respectively, with 14 bases between them. The CDR3 spans 14 residues. Germline CDR1 and CDR2: PRHDT and FYEKMQ (reference sequence). CDR3 nucleotide sequence: TGTGCCAGCAGCTGGTGGATTGGGGGGGAGACCCAGTACTTC. It encodes CASSWWIGGETQYF.

CDR3 in DNA: TGTGCCAGCAGTAAGGGGTCCAAGACTGAAGCTTTCTTT. Its translation: CASSKGSKTEAFF. V gene TRBV5-6 combines with J gene TRBJ1-1, with a weak D call TRBD1 (5 bases). The CDR3 covers 13 residues. The V and J ends lost 5 bases and 5 bases respectively, with 13 bases between them. Germline V gene lookup returns CDR1 SGHDT and CDR2 YYEEEE. Drawing the rest from reference TRBV5-6 and TRBJ1-1, the complete variable domain is DAGVTQSPTHLIKTRGQQVTLRCSPKSGHDTVSWYQQALGQGPQFIFQYYEEEERQRGNFPDRFSGHQFPNYSSELNVNALLLGDSALYLCASSKGSKTEAFFGQGTRLTVV.

The rearrangement joins TRBV29-1 to TRBJ1-4; 10 bases are a match to TRBD1. Germline CDR1 is SQVTM and CDR2 is ANQGSEA. Germline trimming cut 4 bases from V and 6 bases from J; bases unmatched to any gene: 5. The CDR3 extends over 14 amino acids. The CDR3 region is CSVGPGTGDEKLFF. CDR3 sequence (DNA): TGCAGCGTTGGACCCGGGACAGGGGATGAAAAACTGTTTTTT. Variable domain in full (rest from reference TRBV29-1 and TRBJ1-4): SAVISQKPSRDICQRGTSLTIQCQVDSQVTMMFWYRQQPGQSLTLIATANQGSEATYESGFVIDKFPISRPNLTFSTLTVSNMSPEDSSIYLCSVGPGTGDEKLFFGSGTQLSVL.

This chain uses TRBV7-2 with TRBJ2-5, with 11 bases that match TRBD2. The CDR3 contains 16 residues. Germline values: CDR1 SGHTA, CDR2 FQGNSA. V lost 1 base to trimming and J lost 5 bases; unmatched junction nucleotides: 6. In DNA form, the CDR3 reads TGTGCCAGCAGCTTAGTAGCGGGGGGGCTCGGCGAGACCCAGTACTTC. Residues: CASSLVAGGLGETQYF.

The rearrangement uses TRBV6-5 and TRBJ1-6; 7 nucleotides match TRBD1. After removal of 0 bases from V and 9 bases from J, the junction contained 5 bases not matched to a gene. There are 15 residues in the CDR3. Per germline, CDR1 MNHEY and CDR2 SVGAGI. CDR3 residues: CASSYSTGIGSPLHF. The CDR3 nucleotides are TGTGCCAGCAGTTACTCGACAGGGATCGGTTCACCCCTCCACTTT.

V gene TRBV14 combines with J gene TRBJ1-5; D is undetermined. This CDR3 is built from 15 residues. V lost 7 bases to trimming and J lost 6 bases, with 19 bases between them. Per the germline V gene, CDR1 is SGHDN and CDR2 is FVKESK. CDR3 nucleotide sequence: TGTGCCAGCATCACAAAATCGGAGTGGGTTCAGCCCCAGCATTTT. Protein sequence: CASITKSEWVQPQHF.

The V and J genes are TRBV3-1 (or the pseudogene TRBV3-2) and TRBJ1-6; D is possibly TRBD1 (5 bases). CDR1 and CDR2 from the germline V gene are LGHDT and YNNKEL (reference sequence). Trimming stripped 0 bases from V and 10 bases from J, with 16 bases between. This CDR3 spans 16 amino acids. CDR3 sequence (DNA): TGTGCCAGCAGCCAAGAACCATTCAGGGCGCGATCACCCCTCCACTTT. It codes for CASSQEPFRARSPLHF.